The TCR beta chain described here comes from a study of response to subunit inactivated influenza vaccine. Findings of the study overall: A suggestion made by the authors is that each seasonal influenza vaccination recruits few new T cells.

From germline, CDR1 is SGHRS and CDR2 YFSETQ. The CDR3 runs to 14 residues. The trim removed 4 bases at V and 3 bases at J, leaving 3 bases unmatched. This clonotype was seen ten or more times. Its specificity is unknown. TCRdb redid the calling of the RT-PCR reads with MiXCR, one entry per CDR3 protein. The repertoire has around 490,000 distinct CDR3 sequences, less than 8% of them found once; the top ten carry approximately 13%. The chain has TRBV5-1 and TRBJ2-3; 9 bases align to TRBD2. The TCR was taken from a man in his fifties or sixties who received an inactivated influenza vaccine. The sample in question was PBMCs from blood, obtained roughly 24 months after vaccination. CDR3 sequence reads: CASSPTSGTDTQYF. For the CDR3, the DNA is TGCGCCAGCAGCCCGACTAGCGGTACAGATACGCAGTATTTT.